The sequence of this T cell receptor (beta chain) was determined in a study of T cell responses to AZD1222 COVID-19 vaccine. Study outcomes and limitations: Spike-specific TCR breadth and depth rose after two AZD1222 doses. After the peak T cell response, and only then, were repertoires sampled.

The CDR3 length is 14 residues. J gave up 2 bases and V 7 bases, and 11 bases lay outside the gene matches. Germline loops: CDR1 SQVTM, CDR2 ANQGSEA. Clones were read by immunoSEQ multiplex PCR, and TCRdb kept only the in-frame ones, dropping some. Of around 99,000 clones detected, around 87% appear once; the ten largest clones hold about 4.5%. Comment on this clone: Its antigen is unidentified.

Sequenced here: peripheral blood, sampled 28 days after the second AZD1222 dose. This chain connects TRBV29-1 to TRBJ2-7; 7 nucleotides match TRBD2. The TCR comes from an adult who received the AZD1222 COVID-19 vaccine. CDR3 loop: CSAIAGVFPYEQYF. In DNA, the CDR3 is TGCAGCGCAATCGCGGGGGTTTTTCCCTACGAGCAGTACTTC.